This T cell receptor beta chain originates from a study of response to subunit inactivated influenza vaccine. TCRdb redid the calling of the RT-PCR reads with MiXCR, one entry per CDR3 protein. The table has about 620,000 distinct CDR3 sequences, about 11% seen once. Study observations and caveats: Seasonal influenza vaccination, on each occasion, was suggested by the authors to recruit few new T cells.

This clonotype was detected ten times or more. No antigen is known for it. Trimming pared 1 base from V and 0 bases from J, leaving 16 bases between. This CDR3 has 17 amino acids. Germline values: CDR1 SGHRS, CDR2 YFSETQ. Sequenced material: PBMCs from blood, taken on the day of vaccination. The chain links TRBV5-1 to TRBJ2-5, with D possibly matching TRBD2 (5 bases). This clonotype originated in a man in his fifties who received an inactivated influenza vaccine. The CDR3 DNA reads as TGCGCCAGCAGCTTGAACAGTGGGAGAGAACACCAAGAGACCCAGTACTTC. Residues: CASSLNSGREHQETQYF.